The T cell receptor (beta chain) described here comes from a study of CD8 T cells in ankylosing spondylitis (dated by TCRdb to 2016 to 2017). In terms of the full investigation: The study profiled T cell receptor beta repertoires in healthy donors and ankylosing spondylitis patients to find disease-linked TCR variants. The full study cohort was made up of about 25 ankylosing spondylitis patients and approximately 100 healthy donors. Peripheral blood samples were taken, and synovial fluid was additionally collected from ankylosing spondylitis patients.

With respect to this clonotype: Its antigen specificity is not known. Base qualities are not provided; no much larger clone lies one nucleotide away.

Instrument on record: Illumina HiSeq 2500. Quantitative 5'-RACE with molecular barcodes was the method used to prepare the TCR beta libraries. In the source study's methods: A new computational method based on a probabilistic model of VDJ rearrangement was used to identify disease-linked TCR variants. Clones were called with MiXCR by TCRdb after fastp trimmed the public reads at Q25, and only in-frame beta chains were retained. Each entry is one CDR3 protein sequence, shown with its most common DNA and genes. The V and J calls and clone size are TCRdb's, not the authors'. Recorded for this sample are 30,000 to 45,000 distinct CDR3 sequences; roughly 13% of them occurred a single time. Clones ranked in the top ten supply approximately 31% of the sample. The paper's findings and limits, for the study overall: A CD8+ phenotype was shown by the disease-linked clones, which were found at relatively low frequencies in peripheral blood. The disease-linked clones were reported to be significantly enriched in matched synovial fluid samples from ankylosing spondylitis patients. Blood from ankylosing spondylitis patients appeared to be characterized by a TCR beta motif composed of eight or nine highly homologous amino acid variants. Some TCR beta motif variants had previously been reported in synovial fluid and blood of reactive arthritis patients, which suggested common disease-initiation mechanisms.

Germline trimming amounts to 7 bases on V and 7 bases on J, with 6 as the count of junction bases outside the gene matches. As encoded in the germline V gene (reference sequence), CDR1 is SEHNR while CDR2 is FQNEAQ. Taken from cysteine to phenylalanine, the CDR3 has 12 residues. Only the CDR3 DNA stays, 36 bases, in frame from base 1. Synovial fluid samples were paired with blood samples taken from the same ankylosing spondylitis patients. This TCR was sampled from a male donor with ankylosing spondylitis. The sequence is built from TRBV7-9 and TRBJ2-7; 8 central nucleotides agree with TRBD1. The material sequenced was synovial fluid, either unsorted or a sorted T cell fraction (not recorded which). The encoded CDR3 is CASTNRGREQYF. The nucleotide sequence reads as follows: TGTGCCAGCACCAACAGGGGGAGGGAGCAGTACTTC. Where the CDR3 stops, the reference TRBV7-9 and TRBJ2-7 genes take over; the full variable domain is DTGVSQNPRHKITKRGQNVTFRCDPISEHNRLYWYRQTLGQGPEFLTYFQNEAQLEKSRLLSDRFSAERPKGSFSTLEIQRTEQGDSAMYLCASTNRGREQYFGPGTRLTVT.